This T cell receptor (beta chain) stems from a study of T-cell memory formation after mild COVID-19. This CDR3 has 16 amino acids. Unmatched junction bases numbered 6, after V lost 3 bases and J lost 1 base. TCRdb analysed the 5' RACE reads with MiXCR anew, one entry per CDR3 protein. This table has about 350,000 distinct CDR3 sequences, approximately 13% appearing once. Sample: PBMCs or a T cell subset sorted from them (not recorded which). The chain joins TRBV12-3 or TRBV12-4 to TRBJ2-3; 8 nucleotides line up with TRBD2. The clonotype was recovered from a man aged 18 to 30 who had mild COVID-19 (a few samples of this study predate the infection). Cell type and time point are not known. DNA of the CDR3: TGTGCCAGCAGTTTGGCCCTTAGCGGGGGCACAGATACGCAGTATTTT. Encoded protein: CASSLALSGGTDTQYF.